This TCR beta chain was identified during a study of T-cell reconstitution after alpha-beta-depleted transplantation in children. Broader study findings: Among T cells one year after transplant, newly produced cells accounted for most counts and diversity. Reportedly, alpha-beta T cells present about two months post-transplant originated from several hundred expanded clones of graft origin.

TCRbeta library construction was performed incorporating unique molecular identifiers. TCRdb redid the calling of the PCR reads with MiXCR, one entry per CDR3 protein. The sample contains about 980,000 distinct CDR3 sequences, roughly 29% of which appear only once. The CDR3 runs to 14 residues. As for this clonotype: Its antigen is not identified. At one end the junction does not follow the germline gene, possibly because of a read error.

The sequence derives from a boy younger than two who had a stem cell transplant for SCID, so the T cells may come from the graft donor. Sequencing used PBMCs, mostly from graft donor cells, obtained 360 days after TCRalphabeta/CD19-depleted stem cell transplant. This chain connects TRBV12-3 or TRBV12-4 to TRBJ2-3, with D possibly matching TRBD2 (6 bases). Written as DNA, the CDR3 is TGTGCCAGCCGTTTGGGGGGAAGGCCAGATACGCAGTATTTT. Protein product: CASRLGGRPDTQYF.